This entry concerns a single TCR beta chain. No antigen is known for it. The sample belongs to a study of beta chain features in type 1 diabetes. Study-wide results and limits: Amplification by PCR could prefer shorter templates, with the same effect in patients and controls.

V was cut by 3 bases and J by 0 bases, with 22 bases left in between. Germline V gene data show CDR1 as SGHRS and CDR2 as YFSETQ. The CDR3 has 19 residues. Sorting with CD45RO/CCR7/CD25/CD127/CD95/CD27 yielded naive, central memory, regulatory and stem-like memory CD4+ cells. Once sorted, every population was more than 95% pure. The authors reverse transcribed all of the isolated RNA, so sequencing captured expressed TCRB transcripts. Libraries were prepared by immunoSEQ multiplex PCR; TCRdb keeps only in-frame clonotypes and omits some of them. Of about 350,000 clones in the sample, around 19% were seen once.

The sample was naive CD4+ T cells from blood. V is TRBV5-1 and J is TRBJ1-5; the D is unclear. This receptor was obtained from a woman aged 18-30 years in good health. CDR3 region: CASSSPRRFGNYSNQPQHF. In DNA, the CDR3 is TGCGCCAGCAGCTCCCCCCGGAGGTTTGGGAATTATAGCAATCAGCCCCAGCATTTT.